This T cell receptor (beta chain) derives from a study of spatial heterogeneity in lung cancer. This clonotype has ten or more counts. The antigen is not known. Study results and limitations: Tumor T-cell coverage was an estimated 7% or so for alpha and around 13% for beta chains. Intratumoral expanded alpha and beta TCR counts were found to track tumor mutation counts.

Germline loops: CDR1 SGHRS, CDR2 YFSETQ. Trimming shortened V by 5 bases and J by 7 bases, and 13 bases separated the two germline ends. This CDR3 is built from 12 residues. The sample's time point: sample taken at primary tumor resection. MiXCR was run by TCRdb on the 5' RACE reads, yielding one entry per CDR3 protein. In the table there are roughly 8,800 distinct CDR3 sequences, roughly 5% of which are singletons. The clonotype originates from a female donor with early-stage non-small cell lung cancer. Sequencing used lung tumor tissue, obtained at surgery. The chain has TRBV5-1 and TRBJ2-7, with D tentatively TRBD1 (5 bases). The CDR3 DNA reads TGCGCCAGCAGTTTCAGGGTCGGGGAGCAGTACTTC. Amino acids: CASSFRVGEQYF.